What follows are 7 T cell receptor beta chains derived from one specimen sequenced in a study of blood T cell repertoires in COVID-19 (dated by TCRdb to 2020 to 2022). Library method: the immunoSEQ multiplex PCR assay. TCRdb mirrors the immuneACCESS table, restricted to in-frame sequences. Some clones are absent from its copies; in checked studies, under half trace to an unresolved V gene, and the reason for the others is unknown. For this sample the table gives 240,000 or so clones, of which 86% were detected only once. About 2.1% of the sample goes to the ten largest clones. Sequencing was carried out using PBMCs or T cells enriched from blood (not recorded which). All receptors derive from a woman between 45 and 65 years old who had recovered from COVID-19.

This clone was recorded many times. In DNA, the CDR3 is TGTGCCAGCAGCTTGGGGACTAGGGGATACGAGCAGTACTTC. Amino acid sequence: CASSLGTRGYEQYF. This sequence joins TRBV5-6 and TRBJ2-7; 7 bases are a match to TRBD2. The V and J ends lost 0 bases and 4 bases, in that order; junction bases with no gene match: 4. The CDR3 is made up of 14 amino acids. The V gene's germline CDR1 is SGHDT and CDR2 YYEEEE.

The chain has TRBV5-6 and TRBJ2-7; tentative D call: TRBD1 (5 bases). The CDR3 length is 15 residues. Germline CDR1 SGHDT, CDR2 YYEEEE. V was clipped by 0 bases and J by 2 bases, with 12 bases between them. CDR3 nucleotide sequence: TGTGCCAGCAGCTTGGTTGACAGACCACCCTACGAGCAGTACTTC. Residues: CASSLVDRPPYEQYF. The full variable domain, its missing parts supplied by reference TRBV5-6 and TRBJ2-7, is DAGVTQSPTHLIKTRGQQVTLRCSPKSGHDTVSWYQQALGQGPQFIFQYYEEEERQRGNFPDRFSGHQFPNYSSELNVNALLLGDSALYLCASSLVDRPPYEQYFGPGTRLTVT.

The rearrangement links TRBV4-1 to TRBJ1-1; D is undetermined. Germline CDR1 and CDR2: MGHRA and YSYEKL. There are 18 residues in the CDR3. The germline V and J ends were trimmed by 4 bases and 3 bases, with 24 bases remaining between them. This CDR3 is CASSPGWQVNFWDTEAFF. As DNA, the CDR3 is TGCGCCAGCAGCCCAGGCTGGCAGGTAAACTTTTGGGACACTGAAGCTTTCTTT.

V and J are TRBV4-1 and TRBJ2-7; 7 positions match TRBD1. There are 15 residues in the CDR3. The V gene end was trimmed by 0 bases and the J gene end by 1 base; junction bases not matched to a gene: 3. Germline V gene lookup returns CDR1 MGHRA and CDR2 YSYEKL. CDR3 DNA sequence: TGCGCCAGCAGCCAAGATGGCAGGGGGTCCTACGAGCAGTACTTC. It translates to CASSQDGRGSYEQYF.

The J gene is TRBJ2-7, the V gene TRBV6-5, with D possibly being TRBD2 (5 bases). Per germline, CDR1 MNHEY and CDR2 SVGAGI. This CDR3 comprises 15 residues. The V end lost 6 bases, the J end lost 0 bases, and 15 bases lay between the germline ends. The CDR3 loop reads CASRNGRGSSYEQYF. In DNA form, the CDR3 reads TGTGCCAGCAGGAACGGTCGGGGAAGCTCCTACGAGCAGTACTTC.

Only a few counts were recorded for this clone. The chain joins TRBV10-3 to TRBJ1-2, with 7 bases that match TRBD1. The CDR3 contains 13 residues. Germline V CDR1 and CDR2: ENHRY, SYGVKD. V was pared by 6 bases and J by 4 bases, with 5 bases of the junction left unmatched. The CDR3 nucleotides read TGTGCCATCAGGACAGGGCCTGGCTATGGCTACACCTTC. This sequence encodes CAIRTGPGYGYTF.

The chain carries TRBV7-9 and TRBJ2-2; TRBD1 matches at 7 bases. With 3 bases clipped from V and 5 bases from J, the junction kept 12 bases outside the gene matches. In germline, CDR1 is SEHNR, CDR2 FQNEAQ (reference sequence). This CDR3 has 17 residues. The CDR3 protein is CASSFPPAAQGTGELFF. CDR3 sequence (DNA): TGTGCCAGCAGCTTTCCGCCTGCCGCACAGGGGACCGGGGAGCTGTTTTTT.